This T cell receptor (beta chain) derives from a study of T cells in Graves' hyperthyroidism and ophthalmopathy. The CDR3 length is 12 residues. CDR1 and CDR2 (germline): SGDLS, YYNGEE. Trimming took 4 bases from V and 5 from J, leaving 9 bases between them. Template material for amplifying TCR beta CDR3 regions consisted of RNA transcripts. HTBI primers were used for first-round RT-PCR of the TCR CDR3. TCRdb reprocessed the multiplex PCR reads with MiXCR, giving one entry per CDR3 protein. In the table there are 500,000 to 650,000 distinct CDR3 sequences, 15% to 20% of which are singletons. This clonotype turned up a few times. Any patient presenting with uncontrolled infection, other autoimmune disease, pregnancy or lactation was left out. Each diagnosis drew on symptoms, thyroxine, TRAb, thyroid ultrasound and orbital computed tomography findings. PBMCs were derived from 7.5 to 10 ml fresh peripheral blood.

The source material was blood. This clonotype originated in a man aged 40-49 years with Graves' ophthalmopathy. V is TRBV9 and J is TRBJ1-2, with D unclear. As DNA, the CDR3 is TGTGCCAGCAGCTCGGAGTGGTATGGCTACACCTTC. It codes for CASSSEWYGYTF.